The 18 T cell receptor beta chains listed next were all sequenced from one sample in a study of tumor-infiltrating lymphocytes in glioblastoma multiforme. Three nested ARM-PCR rounds with V-beta and C-beta primers built TCRB libraries. TCRdb re-analysed the multiplex PCR reads in MiXCR, keeping a single row per CDR3 protein. The sample shows 9,000 to 10,000 distinct CDR3 sequences, around 71% of them seen only once. Sequencing input: brain tumor tissue. The receptors stem from a male donor with glioblastoma.

This clonotype has a count of ten or more. Possible read error: a much larger clone is one base away. V is TRBV12-3 or TRBV12-4 and J is TRBJ2-5; D is uncertain. This CDR3 contains 12 residues. The CDR3 DNA reads as TGTGCCGGCAGTCCCAGGATAGAGACCCAGTACTTC. It specifies CAGSPRIETQYF.

The rearrangement joins TRBV10-3 to TRBJ2-6; D call uncertain. V was trimmed by 6 bases and J by 0 bases, leaving 6 bases between them. The V gene's germline CDR1 is ENHRY and CDR2 SYGVKD. The CDR3 runs to 14 residues. The CDR3 here is CAIRGLSGANVLTF. DNA for the CDR3: TGTGCCATCAGAGGTCTCTCTGGGGCCAACGTCCTGACTTTC.

This clonotype was detected only once. Just one base apart from a much larger clone, this may be a read error. The gene calls are TRBV11-2 and TRBJ2-7; perhaps TRBD1 as D (5 bases). V was pared by 2 bases and J by 5 bases, with 13 bases between. Germline values: CDR1 SGHAT, CDR2 FQNNGV. The length of the CDR3 is 14 residues. Here the CDR3 DNA reads TGTGCCAGCAGCTTAAACGTAGGGGTCGACGAGCAGTACTTC. As protein: CASSLNVGVDEQYF.

As for this clonotype: Given the absence of the conserved phenylalanine or tryptophan at the CDR3 end, a read error is likely. The genes are TRBV6-1 and TRBJ2-7; the D is unclear. The CDR3 is made up of 11 amino acids. Germline lookup yields CDR1 MNHNS and CDR2 SASEGT. CDR3 loop: CSSSEIYEQYL. The CDR3 bases are TGTTCCAGCAGTGAAATCTACGAGCAGTACCTC.

This clonotype was seen repeatedly, ten times or more. V and J are TRBV6-1 and TRBJ2-7; 12 positions agree with TRBD2. This CDR3 spans 15 amino acids. The V segment lost 4 bases and the J segment 4 bases; nucleotides outside the gene matches: 5. Germline lookup yields CDR1 MNHNS and CDR2 SASEGT. In nucleotides, the CDR3 is TGTGCCAGCAGTGCTGAGACTAGCGGGAGTTACGAGCAGTACTTC. Translating it yields CASSAETSGSYEQYF.

This chain links TRBV12-3 or TRBV12-4 with TRBJ1-1; weak D call: TRBD1 (6 bases). The length of the CDR3 is 14 residues. With 1 base removed from V and 5 bases from J, the gap between germline ends came to 11 bases. The CDR3 DNA follows: TGTGCCAGCAGTTTAGGCGGGGGCGGGACTGAAGCTTTCTTT. This gives the protein CASSLGGGGTEAFF.

This clonotype was counted only a few times. No conserved phenylalanine or tryptophan ends this CDR3, so it is likely a read error. V usage is TRBV5-1 and J usage is TRBJ2-4; perhaps D is TRBD1 or TRBD2 (6 bases each). Germline loops: CDR1 SGHRS, CDR2 YFSETQ. The CDR3 extends over 15 amino acids. This CDR3 is CARSFQGTSGDIQYL. The CDR3 region has the DNA TGCGCCAGGAGCTTCCAGGGGACTTCTGGGGACATTCAGTACCTC.

The V call is TRBV29-1, the J call TRBJ2-5; D may be TRBD2 (7 bases). Germline CDR1 and CDR2: SQVTM and ANQGSEA. Deletions cut 5 bases from V and 1 base from J, with 29 bases between. This CDR3 comprises 19 residues. The CDR3 nucleotides are TGCAGCGTTCGCCCCCGGGGCAGGGGAGGCGGGAGTGGCCAAGAGACCCAGTACTTC. Protein sequence: CSVRPRGRGGGSGQETQYF.

The V call is TRBV6-5, the J call TRBJ2-3; no definite D call. The germline V gene encodes CDR1 MNHEY and CDR2 SVGAGI. With 6 bases removed from V and 6 bases from J, the gap between germline ends came to 22 bases. The length of the CDR3 is 16 residues. CDR3 bases: TGTGCCAGCAGCCCCGCCATCTTCGCCTCCAGGGATACGCAGTATTTT. This encodes CASSPAIFASRDTQYF.

On this clonotype itself: The CDR3 carries no conserved terminal phenylalanine or tryptophan, so it likely arises from a read error. The chain couples TRBV6-2 or TRBV6-3 to TRBJ2-1; 9 bases agree with TRBD2. The junction had 7 bases not matched to a gene; V was cut back by 1 base and J by 9 bases. The CDR3 contains 15 residues. Germline V gives CDR1 MNHEY, CDR2 SVGEGT. CDR3 region: CASSYYMGLALEQFS. DNA of the CDR3: TGTGCCAGCAGTTACTACATGGGACTAGCCCTTGAGCAGTTCTCC.

A single count supports this clonotype. The CDR3 end shows no conserved phenylalanine or tryptophan, and so a read error is likely. CDR3 bases: TGTGCCGGCAGCTTAGATAGAGGGAATGGGCAGTTCTTA. This translates into CAGSLDRGNGQFL. V usage is TRBV11-2 and J usage is TRBJ2-1; D is possibly TRBD2 (5 bases). This CDR3 region has 13 residues. Germline V gene sequence: CDR1 SGHAT, CDR2 FQNNGV.

The V and J genes are TRBV6-1 and TRBJ1-1; 9 bases map to TRBD1. Trimming took 8 bases from V and 4 from J; bases not matched to a gene: 5. This CDR3 is built from 13 residues. The germline CDR1 and CDR2 sequences are MNHNS and SASEGT. CDR3 coding DNA: TGTGCCAGCGAGGAGACAGGGGGCACTGAAGCTTTCTTT. Its protein product is CASEETGGTEAFF.

As concerns this clonotype: One end of the junction is discordant with germline, which a read error may explain. This chain links TRBV20-1 with TRBJ2-3; D possibly corresponds to TRBD2 (6 bases). The germline gives CDR1 DFQATT, CDR2 SNEGSKA (reference sequence). This CDR3 contains 13 residues. The CDR3, as DNA: TGCAGTGTTAGAGGTAGCGGAACAGATACGCAGTATTTT. It specifies CSVRGSGTDTQYF.

Concerning this clonotype: At one end the junction does not follow the germline gene, possibly because of a read error. The chain couples TRBV5-4 to TRBJ2-2, with 10 nucleotides matching TRBD1. This CDR3 has 18 residues. Germline CDR1 reads SGHNT; CDR2 reads YYREEE (reference sequence). The CDR3 sequence is CASSTERDRGVDTRELFF. The DNA of the CDR3 is TGTGCCAGCAGCACCGAACGGGACAGGGGTGTGGACACCCGGGAGCTGTTTTTT.

The rearrangement uses TRBV6-2 or TRBV6-3 and TRBJ1-5, with a tentative D call TRBD1 (6 bases). Germline V gene sequence: CDR1 MNHEY, CDR2 SVGEGT. CDR3 length equals 14 residues. Trimming shortened V by 6 bases and J by 0 bases, and 9 bases separated the two germline ends. The CDR3 loop reads CASRRDNSNQPQHF. The DNA for the CDR3 is TGTGCCAGCAGACGGGACAATAGCAATCAGCCCCAGCATTTT.

The V call is TRBV6-5, the J call TRBJ2-6, with D possibly being TRBD1 (6 bases). Germline V lookup: CDR1 MNHEY, CDR2 SVGAGI. CDR3 length equals 16 residues. The DNA of the CDR3 is TGTATCAGCCTACCGCCGCAGGGGTCTGGGGCCAACGTCCTGACTTTC. Translating gives CISLPPQGSGANVLTF.

Concerning this clonotype itself: Germline is not matched at one junction end, which may reflect a read error. V and J are TRBV6-4 and TRBJ2-3; a possible D gene is TRBD2 (7 bases). Germline CDR1 reads MRHNA; CDR2 reads SNTAGT. The CDR3 length is 15 residues. The CDR3 region is CASSASRGATNTQYF. CDR3 in DNA: TGTGCCAGCAGTGCTTCCCGGGGGGCCACAAATACACAGTATTTT.

As for this clonotype: One end of the junction varies from germline; a read error may be responsible. V usage is TRBV20-1 and J usage is TRBJ2-7; TRBD1 is a possible D gene (6 bases). Germline-derived CDR1 and CDR2 are DFQATT and SNEGSKA (reference sequence). The CDR3 has 16 amino acids. DNA of the CDR3: TGCAATGCTAGAGGTCAGGGTTCGGACAGCTCCTACGAGCAGTATTTC. This encodes CNARGQGSDSSYEQYF.